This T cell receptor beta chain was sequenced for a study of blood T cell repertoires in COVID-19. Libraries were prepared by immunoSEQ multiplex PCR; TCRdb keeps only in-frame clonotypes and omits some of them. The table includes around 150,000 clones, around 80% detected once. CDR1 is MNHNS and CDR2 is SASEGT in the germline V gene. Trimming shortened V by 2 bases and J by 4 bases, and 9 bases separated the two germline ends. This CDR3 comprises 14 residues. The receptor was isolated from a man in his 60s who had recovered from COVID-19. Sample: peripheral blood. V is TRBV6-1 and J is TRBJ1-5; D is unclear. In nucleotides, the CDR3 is TGTGCCAGCAGTGAATATGAGGAGAATCAGCCCCAGCATTTT. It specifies CASSEYEENQPQHF.